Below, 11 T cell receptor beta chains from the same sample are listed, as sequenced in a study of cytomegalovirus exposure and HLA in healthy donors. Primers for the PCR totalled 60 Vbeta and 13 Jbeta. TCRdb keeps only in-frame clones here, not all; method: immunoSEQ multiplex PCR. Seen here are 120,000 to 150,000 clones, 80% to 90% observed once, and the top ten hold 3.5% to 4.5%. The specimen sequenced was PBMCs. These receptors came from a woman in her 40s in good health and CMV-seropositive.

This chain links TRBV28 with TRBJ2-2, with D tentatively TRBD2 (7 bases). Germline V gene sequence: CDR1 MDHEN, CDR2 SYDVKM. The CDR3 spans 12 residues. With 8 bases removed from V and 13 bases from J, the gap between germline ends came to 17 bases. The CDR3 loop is CASSGGPRLLFF. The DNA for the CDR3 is TGTGCCAGCTCCGGGGGGCCCCGTTTGCTGTTTTTT.

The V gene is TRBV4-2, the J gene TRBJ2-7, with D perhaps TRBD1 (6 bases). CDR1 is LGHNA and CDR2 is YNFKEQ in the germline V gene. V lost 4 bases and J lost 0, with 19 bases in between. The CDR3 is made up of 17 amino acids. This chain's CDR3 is CASSPLNGTRSSYEQYF. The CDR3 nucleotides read TGTGCCAGCAGCCCACTAAATGGGACAAGGAGCTCCTACGAGCAGTACTTC.

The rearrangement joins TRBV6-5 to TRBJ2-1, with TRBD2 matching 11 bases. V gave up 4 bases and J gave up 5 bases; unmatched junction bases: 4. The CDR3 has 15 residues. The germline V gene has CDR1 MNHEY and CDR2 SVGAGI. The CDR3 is CASSFLAGGDNEQFF. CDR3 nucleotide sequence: TGTGCCAGCAGTTTTCTAGCGGGGGGCGACAATGAGCAGTTCTTC.

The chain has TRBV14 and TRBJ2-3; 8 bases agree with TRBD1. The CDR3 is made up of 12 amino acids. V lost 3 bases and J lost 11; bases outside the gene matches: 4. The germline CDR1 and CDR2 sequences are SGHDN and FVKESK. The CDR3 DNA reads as TGTGCCAGCAGCCAGGACAGGGTGTTGCAGTATTTT. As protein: CASSQDRVLQYF.

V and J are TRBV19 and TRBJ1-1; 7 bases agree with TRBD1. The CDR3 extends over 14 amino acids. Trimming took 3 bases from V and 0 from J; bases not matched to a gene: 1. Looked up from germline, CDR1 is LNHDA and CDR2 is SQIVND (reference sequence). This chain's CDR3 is CASSITGVNTEAFF. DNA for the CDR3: TGTGCCAGTAGTATTACAGGGGTGAACACTGAAGCTTTCTTT.

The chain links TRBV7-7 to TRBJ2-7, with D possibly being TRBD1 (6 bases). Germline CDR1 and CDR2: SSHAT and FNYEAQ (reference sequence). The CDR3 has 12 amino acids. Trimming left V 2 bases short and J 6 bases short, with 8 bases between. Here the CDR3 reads CASSLRGGEQYF. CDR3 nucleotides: TGTGCCAGCAGCTTACGAGGGGGCGAGCAGTACTTC.

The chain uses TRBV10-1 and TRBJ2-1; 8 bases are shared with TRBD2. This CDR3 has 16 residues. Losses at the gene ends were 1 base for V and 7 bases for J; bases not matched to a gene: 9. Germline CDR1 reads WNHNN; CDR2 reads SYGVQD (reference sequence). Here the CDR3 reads CASSELGGPGGNEQFF. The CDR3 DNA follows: TGCGCCAGCAGTGAGTTGGGCGGACCGGGGGGGAATGAGCAGTTCTTC.

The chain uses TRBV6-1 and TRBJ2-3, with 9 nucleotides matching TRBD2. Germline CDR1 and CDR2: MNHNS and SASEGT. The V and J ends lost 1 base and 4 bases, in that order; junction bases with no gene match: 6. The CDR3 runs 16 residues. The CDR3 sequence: CASSEGAGGPADTQYF. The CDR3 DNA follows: TGTGCCAGCAGTGAAGGGGCGGGAGGGCCCGCAGATACGCAGTATTTT.

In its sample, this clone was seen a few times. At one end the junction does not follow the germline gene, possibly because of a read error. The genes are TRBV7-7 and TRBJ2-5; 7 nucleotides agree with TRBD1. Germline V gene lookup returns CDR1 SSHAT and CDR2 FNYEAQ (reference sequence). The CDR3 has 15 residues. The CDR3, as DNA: TGTGCTAGCAGCTTTCCACAGGGGTTGAGGGAGACCCAGTACTTC. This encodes CASSFPQGLRETQYF.

The chain's CDR3 is CASSPSPGQGSPYF. The CDR3, as DNA: TGTGCCAGTAGTCCTTCCCCGGGACAGGGTTCACCGTACTTC. The gene calls are TRBV19 and TRBJ2-7; 9 bases line up with TRBD1. Germline V lookup: CDR1 LNHDA, CDR2 SQIVND (reference sequence). The CDR3 extends over 14 amino acids. Trimming took 5 bases from V and 12 from J; bases not matched to a gene: 14.

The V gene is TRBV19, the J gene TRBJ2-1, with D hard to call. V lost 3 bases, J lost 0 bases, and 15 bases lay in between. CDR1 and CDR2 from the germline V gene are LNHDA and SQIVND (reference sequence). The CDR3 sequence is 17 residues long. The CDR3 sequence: CASSIMRTRSSYNEQFF. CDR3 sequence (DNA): TGTGCCAGTAGTATTATGAGAACTCGGAGCTCCTACAATGAGCAGTTCTTC. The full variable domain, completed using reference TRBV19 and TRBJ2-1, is DGGITQSPKYLFRKEGQNVTLSCEQNLNHDAMYWYRQDPGQGLRLIYYSQIVNDFQKGDIAEGYSVSREKKESFPLTVTSAQKNPTAFYLCASSIMRTRSSYNEQFFGPGTRLTVL.